Listed here are 23 T cell receptor beta chains from one sample, sequenced in a study of Ad26.COV2.S vaccination and SARS-CoV-2 variants. Using immunoSEQ multiplex PCR, the repertoire was profiled, and TCRdb retains in-frame clones only, with some absent. The repertoire includes some 350,000 clones, approximately 87% of them detected once, and about 5.4% sits in the top ten. Treatment indicated: roughly 18 received Ad26.COV2.S at low or high dose, single or two shots; about 5 received placebo; per-sample allocation not given. Samples came from day 63 after the first vaccine or placebo injection. The sample was peripheral blood, taken in a trial of Ad26.COV2.S vaccine versus placebo. These receptors were collected from a person between 18 and 59 years old who received the Ad26.COV2.S COVID-19 vaccine or a placebo.

V gene TRBV3-1 (or the pseudogene TRBV3-2) combines with J gene TRBJ1-6, with TRBD1 matching over 9 bases. V lost 4 bases, J lost 8 bases, and 6 bases stayed unmatched. Germline CDR1 is LGHDT and CDR2 is YNNKEL (reference sequence). This CDR3 is built from 15 residues. Written as DNA, the CDR3 is TGTGCCAGCAGCCTCCAGACAGGGGGATATTCACCCCTCCACTTT. This codes for CASSLQTGGYSPLHF.

The rearrangement joins TRBV9 to TRBJ1-1; D is undetermined. V was trimmed by 4 bases and J by 4 bases, leaving 17 bases between them. CDR1 and CDR2 (germline): SGDLS, YYNGEE. This CDR3 region has 15 residues. The chain's CDR3 is CASSPEGGVGTEAFF. The CDR3 nucleotides read TGTGCCAGCAGCCCCGAGGGCGGGGTGGGCACTGAAGCTTTCTTT.

The J gene is TRBJ1-5, the V gene TRBV2; TRBD1 agrees at 8 bases. Germline V gene lookup returns CDR1 SNHLY and CDR2 FYNNEI. This CDR3 spans 17 amino acids. With V trimmed by 5 bases and J by 5 bases, 14 bases remained unmatched. CDR3 in amino acids: CASSFPTSGTGDQPQHF. The CDR3 DNA is TGTGCCAGCAGTTTTCCAACCTCCGGGACAGGAGATCAGCCCCAGCATTTT.

This clone came up once. V is TRBV5-1 and J is TRBJ1-6; tentatively, D is TRBD1 (6 bases). This CDR3 is 13 amino acids long. Trimming pared 0 bases from V and 10 bases from J, leaving 8 bases between. Per germline, CDR1 SGHRS and CDR2 YFSETQ. CDR3 bases: TGCGCCAGCAGCTTGGGGGGGCTATCACCCCTCCACTTT. It is translated as CASSLGGLSPLHF. The whole variable domain, remainder taken from reference TRBV5-1 and TRBJ1-6, is KAGVTQTPRYLIKTRGQQVTLSCSPISGHRSVSWYQQTPGQGLQFLFEYFSETQRNKGNFPGRFSGRQFSNSRSEMNVSTLELGDSALYLCASSLGGLSPLHFGNGTRLTVT.

V is TRBV27 and J is TRBJ1-2, with unresolved D. The germline V and J ends were trimmed by 6 bases and 7 bases, with 15 bases remaining between them. The CDR3 loop spans 13 amino acids. Germline V gene data show CDR1 as MNHEY and CDR2 as SMNVEV (reference sequence). CDR3 sequence reads: CASSPRSLGGYTF. DNA of the CDR3: TGTGCCAGCAGCCCAAGGTCCCTCGGTGGCTACACCTTC.

This sequence joins TRBV11-2 and TRBJ1-1; D is undetermined. The germline V gene encodes CDR1 SGHAT and CDR2 FQNNGV. V lost 0 bases and J lost 4, with 6 bases in between. There are 13 residues in the CDR3. The CDR3 DNA sequence: TGTGCCAGCAGCTTAGAATGGGGCACTGAAGCTTTCTTT. Translation: CASSLEWGTEAFF. Full variable domain (missing parts from reference TRBV11-2 and TRBJ1-1): EAGVAQSPRYKIIEKRQSVAFWCNPISGHATLYWYQQILGQGPKLLIQFQNNGVVDDSQLPKDRFSAERLKGVDSTLKIQPAKLEDSAVYLCASSLEWGTEAFFGQGTRLTVV.

Here the CDR3 DNA reads TGCAGCGTTTCGTGGGGTCAGAATAGCAATCAGCCCCAGCATTTT. Encoded protein: CSVSWGQNSNQPQHF. The chain carries TRBV29-1 and TRBJ1-5; D is ambiguous. This CDR3 spans 15 amino acids. Trimming took off 5 bases at V and 0 bases at J, with 14 bases between the two ends. Germline CDR1 SQVTM, CDR2 ANQGSEA.

This chain connects TRBV4-3 to TRBJ1-6; weak D call: TRBD1 (6 bases). This CDR3 is built from 15 residues. The germline V gene has CDR1 LGHNA and CDR2 YSLEER. V was cut by 4 bases and J by 8 bases, with 15 bases left in between. CDR3 sequence (DNA): TGCGCCAGCAGCCGGGCCCGGGACACCGATTCACCCCTCCACTTT. This codes for CASSRARDTDSPLHF.

The chain links TRBV18 to TRBJ1-2, with TRBD1 matching over 7 bases. The CDR3 is 18 residues long. V lost 1 base to trimming and J lost 4 bases; unmatched junction nucleotides: 15. Germline V gene sequence: CDR1 KGHSH, CDR2 LQKENI. CDR3 sequence reads: CASSPRPGEGADFYGYTF. The DNA for the CDR3 is TGTGCCAGCTCACCACGCCCAGGGGAGGGGGCGGATTTCTATGGCTACACCTTC. The variable domain in full, completed from reference TRBV18 and TRBJ1-2, reads NAGVMQNPRHLVRRRGQEARLRCSPMKGHSHVYWYRQLPEEGLKFMVYLQKENIIDESGMPKERFSAEFPKEGPSILRIQQVVRGDSAAYFCASSPRPGEGADFYGYTFGSGTRLTVV.

This clone occurred a few times. The rearrangement joins TRBV28 to TRBJ1-5; the D gene is possibly TRBD1 (5 bases). The CDR3 runs to 13 residues. V lost 2 bases, J lost 5 bases, and 7 bases lay in between. The germline CDR1 and CDR2 sequences are MDHEN and SYDVKM. The CDR3 loop is CASSLRGYQPQHF. In nucleotides, the CDR3 is TGTGCCAGCAGTTTAAGGGGTTATCAGCCCCAGCATTTT.

The V gene is TRBV21-1, the J gene TRBJ1-1; TRBD1 reflects the table's D call only, with no check against the DNA. TRBV21-1 is shown as a pseudogene. This CDR3 comprises 14 residues. CDR3: CASSSLGAGNEAFF. The CDR3 DNA reads TGTGCCAGCAGCTCCCTGGGGGCGGGTAATGAAGCTTTCTTT.

This rearrangement joins TRBV14 to TRBJ2-7; D gene unclear. Germline CDR1 reads SGHDN; CDR2 reads FVKESK. With 0 bases removed from V and 3 bases from J, the gap between germline ends came to 3 bases. The CDR3 length is 12 residues. CDR3 loop: CASSQENYEQYV. Here the CDR3 DNA reads TGTGCCAGCAGCCAAGAGAACTACGAGCAGTACGTC.

The chain joins TRBV7-6 to TRBJ2-2, with D possibly being TRBD1 (6 bases). The CDR3 totals 15 residues. Trimming stripped 6 bases from V and 6 bases from J, with 17 bases between. Germline V gene sequence: CDR1 SGHVS, CDR2 FNYEAQ. The CDR3 protein is CASRTLTGFPGELFF. The CDR3 coding sequence is TGTGCCAGCAGGACCTTAACAGGGTTCCCCGGGGAGCTGTTTTTT.

The rearrangement uses TRBV19 and TRBJ1-2; D possibly corresponds to TRBD1 (6 bases). V was trimmed by 5 bases and J by 6 bases, leaving 28 bases between them. Germline lookup yields CDR1 LNHDA and CDR2 SQIVND (reference sequence). The CDR3 is made up of 18 amino acids. This CDR3 is CASSVSPGALRSGDGYTF. The DNA for the CDR3 is TGTGCCAGTAGTGTTTCCCCAGGGGCCCTACGGTCGGGGGATGGCTACACCTTC. The full variable domain, in which reference TRBV19 and TRBJ1-2 provide the parts outside the CDR3, is DGGITQSPKYLFRKEGQNVTLSCEQNLNHDAMYWYRQDPGQGLRLIYYSQIVNDFQKGDIAEGYSVSREKKESFPLTVTSAQKNPTAFYLCASSVSPGALRSGDGYTFGSGTRLTVV.

This sequence joins TRBV7-8 and TRBJ1-2; the D is unclear. Trimming pared 1 base from V and 6 bases from J, leaving 12 bases between. The CDR3 length is 14 residues. The V gene's germline CDR1 is SGHVS and CDR2 FQNEAQ. The CDR3 is CASSLGVGLNGYTF. In DNA, the CDR3 is TGTGCCAGCAGCTTAGGGGTGGGTCTGAATGGCTACACCTTC. The variable domain in full, with the rest retrieved from reference TRBV7-8 and TRBJ1-2, is GAGVSQSPRYKVAKRGQDVALRCDPISGHVSLFWYQQALGQGPEFLTYFQNEAQLDKSGLPSDRFFAERPEGSVSTLKIQRTQQEDSAVYLCASSLGVGLNGYTFGSGTRLTVV.

The J gene is TRBJ2-7, the V gene TRBV4-1; 9 bases are shared with TRBD2. J gave up 3 bases and V 2 bases, and 5 bases lay outside the gene matches. The CDR3 totals 15 residues. The germline V gene has CDR1 MGHRA and CDR2 YSYEKL. The CDR3 reads CASSQIHSGGYEQYV. CDR3 in DNA: TGCGCCAGCAGCCAAATACATAGCGGGGGCTACGAGCAGTACGTC.

DNA of the CDR3: TGCGCCAGCAGCCAAGATTCGAGCGACGAGCAGTACGTC. Its protein product is CASSQDSSDEQYV. This chain joins TRBV4-3 and TRBJ2-7; D is ambiguous. The CDR3 runs to 13 residues. Looked up from germline, CDR1 is LGHNA and CDR2 is YSLEER. The V end was cut by 0 bases, the J end by 5 bases, with 8 bases between.

In nucleotides, the CDR3 is TGTGCCAGCACCCTAATAGGGGGCGGGACAGATACGCAGTATTTT. Translating it yields CASTLIGGGTDTQYF. The rearrangement links TRBV5-4 to TRBJ2-3; TRBD1 aligns across 7 bases. The germline CDR1 and CDR2 sequences are SGHNT and YYREEE (reference sequence). The CDR3 has 15 amino acids. Trimming removed 6 bases from V and 3 bases from J; junction bases left unmatched: 10.

Only a few counts were recorded for this clone. The chain recombines TRBV30 with TRBJ1-6; D is ambiguous. V was pared by 2 bases and J by 7 bases, with 3 bases between. CDR3 length: 11 residues. Germline CDR1 and CDR2: GTSNPN and SVGIG (reference sequence). For the CDR3, the DNA is TGTGCCTGGAGTCTAAATTCACCCCTCCACTTT. This codes for CAWSLNSPLHF.

This sequence joins TRBV4-3 and TRBJ2-5; unclear D gene. Germline CDR1 and CDR2: LGHNA and YSLEER. The CDR3 runs to 16 residues. Trimming cost V 3 bases and J 1 base, with 15 bases left between them. The CDR3 loop is CASSQGRVGFQETQYF. The CDR3 nucleotides read TGCGCCAGCAGCCAGGGTAGGGTGGGTTTCCAAGAGACCCAGTACTTC.

This chain connects TRBV7-2 to TRBJ2-1, with no clear D. Germline-derived CDR1 and CDR2 are SGHTA and FQGNSA. Trimming took 5 bases from V and 2 from J, leaving 13 bases between them. The CDR3 consists of 15 residues. The CDR3 spells CASSPSRQTYNEQFF. DNA of the CDR3: TGTGCCAGCAGCCCGAGTCGGCAGACCTACAATGAGCAGTTCTTC.

The J gene is TRBJ2-7, the V gene TRBV5-6; no clear D. The CDR3 consists of 13 residues. V was trimmed by 3 bases and J by 2 bases, leaving 9 bases between them. Germline V gene lookup returns CDR1 SGHDT and CDR2 YYEEEE. DNA for the CDR3: TGTGCCAGCAGCTCGGAAGGGACCTACGAGCAGTACGTC. Translating it yields CASSSEGTYEQYV.

The chain is built from TRBV4-1 and TRBJ1-5; perhaps TRBD1 as D (6 bases). V shed 0 bases and J shed 7 bases, with 13 bases lying between them. Looked up from germline, CDR1 is MGHRA and CDR2 is YSYEKL. This CDR3 has 15 amino acids. The CDR3: CASSQDPGQWQPQHF. The CDR3 nucleotides read TGCGCCAGCAGCCAAGATCCGGGACAATGGCAGCCCCAGCATTTT.